The rows below give T cell receptor beta chains drawn from one sample of a study of T cell repertoires in cytomegalovirus infection. TCRdb fed the reads into MiXCR, producing one record per CDR3 protein. The sample records about 230,000 distinct CDR3 sequences, over 20% being singletons. Source material: CD8+ T cells from PBMCs. The receptors stem from a human donor in good health (CMV status not recorded). Some clones in this sample may be carry-over from other donors' samples. CDR3s include the opening cysteine and the closing phenylalanine or tryptophan. Each record gives: clone size, V gene, J gene, D gene, CDR3 protein, CDR3 DNA. A D gene is named only where the DNA matches it firmly. Part of the rows lack a size; the others show once, few, many or a class for expanded clones.

clone_size: few
v_call: TRBV15
j_call: TRBJ2-7
d_call: .
cdr3_aa: CATSRDQGSSYEQYF
cdr3_nt: TGTGCCACCAGCAGAGACCAGGGAAGCTCCTACGAGCAGTACTTC

clone_size: few
v_call: TRBV27
j_call: TRBJ1-2
d_call: .
cdr3_aa: CASSGRDTAYGYTF
cdr3_nt: TGTGCCAGCAGTGGCCGGGACACAGCCTATGGCTACACCTTC

clone_size: .
v_call: TRBV28
j_call: TRBJ2-1
d_call: .
cdr3_aa: CASSPPTGPNEQFF
cdr3_nt: TGTGCCAGCAGTCCCCCCACAGGGCCTAATGAGCAGTTCTTC

clone_size: many
v_call: TRBV28
j_call: TRBJ2-3
d_call: .
cdr3_aa: CASYAGQRLGDTQYF
cdr3_nt: TGTGCCAGCTATGCAGGACAGAGGCTTGGCGATACGCAGTATTTT

clone_size: many
v_call: TRBV12-5
j_call: TRBJ1-2
d_call: .
cdr3_aa: CASGLNLNYGYTF
cdr3_nt: TGTGCTAGTGGTTTGAACCTTAACTATGGCTACACCTTC

clone_size: .
v_call: TRBV15
j_call: TRBJ1-5
d_call: .
cdr3_aa: CATSRDLGGSNQPQHF
cdr3_nt: TGTGCCACCAGCAGAGATCTGGGAGGGTCCAATCAGCCCCAGCATTTT

clone_size: .
v_call: TRBV27
j_call: TRBJ1-1
d_call: TRBD1
cdr3_aa: CASTPGTGRVAFF
cdr3_nt: TGTGCCAGCACTCCCGGGACAGGGCGGGTAGCTTTCTTT

clone_size: many
v_call: TRBV29-1
j_call: TRBJ2-1
d_call: .
cdr3_aa: CSSRGGASYNEQFF
cdr3_nt: TGCAGCTCTAGGGGGGGGGCTTCCTACAATGAGCAGTTCTTC

clone_size: many
v_call: TRBV7-6
j_call: TRBJ1-1
d_call: .
cdr3_aa: CASSLLGGNTEAFF
cdr3_nt: TGTGCCAGCAGCTTATTGGGGGGAAACACTGAAGCTTTCTTT

clone_size: many
v_call: TRBV7-8
j_call: TRBJ2-2
d_call: TRBD2
cdr3_aa: CASSLPDAAGGPAGGELFF
cdr3_nt: TGTGCCAGCAGCTTACCCGATGCCGCGGGGGGGCCGGCTGGCGGGGAGCTGTTTTTT

clone_size: few
v_call: TRBV15
j_call: TRBJ1-6
d_call: .
cdr3_aa: CATSRDGYSPLHF
cdr3_nt: TGTGCCACCAGCAGAGATGGGTATTCACCCCTCCACTTT

clone_size: few
v_call: TRBV19
j_call: TRBJ2-2
d_call: .
cdr3_aa: CASGWTGELFF
cdr3_nt: TGTGCCAGTGGGTGGACCGGGGAGCTGTTTTTT

clone_size: .
v_call: TRBV20-1
j_call: TRBJ2-6
d_call: TRBD1
cdr3_aa: CSARDWTGNSGANVLTF
cdr3_nt: TGCAGTGCTAGAGATTGGACAGGGAACTCTGGGGCCAACGTCCTGACTTTC

clone_size: few
v_call: TRBV29-1
j_call: TRBJ2-7
d_call: .
cdr3_aa: CSVEMENSYEQYF
cdr3_nt: TGCAGCGTTGAAATGGAGAATTCCTACGAGCAGTACTTC

clone_size: many
v_call: TRBV12-3/TRBV12-4
j_call: TRBJ2-6
d_call: .
cdr3_aa: CASSPSSGANVLTF
cdr3_nt: TGTGCCAGCAGTCCAAGCTCTGGGGCCAACGTCCTGACTTTC

clone_size: .
v_call: TRBV20-1
j_call: TRBJ2-2
d_call: .
cdr3_aa: CSARVGADTGELFF
cdr3_nt: TGCAGTGCCAGGGTGGGGGCGGACACCGGGGAGCTGTTTTTT

clone_size: .
v_call: TRBV28
j_call: TRBJ2-7
d_call: .
cdr3_aa: CASSFFGEWSYEQYF
cdr3_nt: TGTGCCAGCAGTTTTTTTGGGGAATGGTCCTACGAGCAGTACTTC

clone_size: .
v_call: TRBV20-1
j_call: TRBJ1-3
d_call: .
cdr3_aa: CSAGKSGNTIYF
cdr3_nt: TGCAGTGCTGGGAAATCTGGAAACACCATATATTTT

clone_size: once
v_call: TRBV27
j_call: TRBJ2-7
d_call: TRBD1
cdr3_aa: CASSWGDRGVYEQYF
cdr3_nt: TGTGCCAGCAGTTGGGGAGACAGGGGGGTTTACGAGCAGTACTTC

clone_size: .
v_call: TRBV20-1
j_call: TRBJ2-7
d_call: .
cdr3_aa: CSLTLAGTSYEQYF
cdr3_nt: TGCAGTCTCACCCTGGCGGGAACCTCCTACGAGCAGTACTTC

clone_size: few
v_call: TRBV11-2
j_call: TRBJ2-5
d_call: TRBD1
cdr3_aa: CASSLSRGIAGETQYF
cdr3_nt: TGTGCCAGCAGCTTATCCAGGGGGATAGCTGGAGAGACCCAGTACTTC

clone_size: .
v_call: TRBV20-1
j_call: TRBJ2-7
d_call: TRBD1
cdr3_aa: CSARATGGWYEQYF
cdr3_nt: TGCAGTGCTAGAGCCACAGGGGGCTGGTACGAGCAGTACTTC

clone_size: .
v_call: TRBV5-4
j_call: TRBJ1-2
d_call: .
cdr3_aa: CASSLVESTYGYTF
cdr3_nt: TGTGCCAGCAGCTTGGTAGAGTCTACCTATGGCTACACCTTC

clone_size: few
v_call: TRBV6-5
j_call: TRBJ1-1
d_call: .
cdr3_aa: CASRAGTEAFF
cdr3_nt: TGTGCCAGCAGGGCAGGGACTGAAGCTTTCTTT

clone_size: .
v_call: TRBV5-1
j_call: TRBJ2-7
d_call: .
cdr3_aa: CASSLVFGYEQYF
cdr3_nt: TGCGCCAGCAGCTTGGTTTTTGGTTACGAGCAGTACTTC

clone_size: few
v_call: TRBV14
j_call: TRBJ2-5
d_call: .
cdr3_aa: CASSQVTFDETQYF
cdr3_nt: TGTGCCAGCAGCCAAGTTACGTTTGACGAGACCCAGTACTTC

clone_size: .
v_call: TRBV15
j_call: TRBJ1-5
d_call: .
cdr3_aa: CATSNGGDLRVQPQHF
cdr3_nt: TGTGCCACCAGCAATGGGGGGGACCTAAGGGTCCAGCCCCAGCATTTT

clone_size: few
v_call: TRBV4-2
j_call: TRBJ2-3
d_call: .
cdr3_aa: CASSQLMDYPTQYF
cdr3_nt: TGTGCCAGCAGCCAACTAATGGACTACCCTACGCAGTATTTT

clone_size: .
v_call: TRBV28
j_call: TRBJ1-5
d_call: TRBD1
cdr3_aa: CASSFGQGALVNQPQHF
cdr3_nt: TGTGCCAGCAGTTTTGGGCAGGGGGCCCTCGTCAATCAGCCCCAGCATTTT

clone_size: .
v_call: TRBV12-5
j_call: TRBJ2-2
d_call: .
cdr3_aa: CASGDGDTGELFF
cdr3_nt: TGTGCTAGTGGCGACGGGGACACCGGGGAGCTGTTTTTT

clone_size: .
v_call: TRBV6-1
j_call: TRBJ1-1
d_call: .
cdr3_aa: CASVSLPGYTEAFF
cdr3_nt: TGTGCCAGCGTGTCCCTCCCAGGGTACACTGAAGCTTTCTTT

clone_size: .
v_call: TRBV20-1
j_call: TRBJ2-7
d_call: TRBD2
cdr3_aa: CSARDGLAGGKNSYEQYF
cdr3_nt: TGCAGTGCTAGAGATGGCCTAGCGGGGGGGAAGAACTCCTACGAGCAGTACTTC

clone_size: few
v_call: TRBV13
j_call: TRBJ2-2
d_call: .
cdr3_aa: CASSLEVDPGGELFF
cdr3_nt: TGTGCCAGCAGCTTAGAGGTGGACCCGGGCGGGGAGCTGTTTTTT

clone_size: .
v_call: TRBV5-8
j_call: TRBJ2-1
d_call: .
cdr3_aa: CASSLLNFGGHNEQFF
cdr3_nt: TGTGCCAGCAGCCTGCTGAATTTTGGGGGCCACAATGAGCAGTTCTTC

clone_size: many
v_call: TRBV7-6
j_call: TRBJ2-1
d_call: .
cdr3_aa: CASSLVGVDEQFF
cdr3_nt: TGTGCCAGCAGCTTAGTTGGGGTGGATGAGCAGTTCTTC

clone_size: few
v_call: TRBV12-3/TRBV12-4
j_call: TRBJ2-3
d_call: .
cdr3_aa: CASNVKDTQYF
cdr3_nt: TGTGCCAGCAACGTTAAAGATACGCAGTATTTT

clone_size: few
v_call: TRBV19
j_call: TRBJ2-2
d_call: TRBD1
cdr3_aa: CASNPRTGDTGELFF
cdr3_nt: TGTGCCAGTAACCCTAGGACAGGGGACACCGGGGAGCTGTTTTTT

clone_size: .
v_call: TRBV2
j_call: TRBJ2-5
d_call: .
cdr3_aa: CASSGWGRETQYF
cdr3_nt: TGTGCCAGCAGTGGCTGGGGCAGGGAGACCCAGTACTTC

clone_size: .
v_call: TRBV7-2
j_call: TRBJ1-2
d_call: TRBD1
cdr3_aa: CASSLAMSSWDSYGYTF
cdr3_nt: TGTGCCAGCAGCTTAGCAATGTCGTCTTGGGACAGCTATGGCTACACCTTC

clone_size: few
v_call: TRBV29-1
j_call: TRBJ2-2
d_call: .
cdr3_aa: CSVATGPGELFF
cdr3_nt: TGCAGCGTTGCCACAGGGCCCGGGGAGCTGTTTTTT

clone_size: many
v_call: TRBV12-3/TRBV12-4
j_call: TRBJ1-5
d_call: .
cdr3_aa: CASGEGGYQPQHF
cdr3_nt: TGTGCCAGTGGCGAGGGAGGTTATCAGCCCCAGCATTTT

clone_size: few
v_call: TRBV7-7
j_call: TRBJ2-7
d_call: TRBD1
cdr3_aa: CASSNGQGTYEQYF
cdr3_nt: TGTGCCAGCAGCAACGGACAGGGTACCTACGAGCAGTACTTC

clone_size: few
v_call: TRBV12-5
j_call: TRBJ2-3
d_call: .
cdr3_aa: CASARQGGGSTDTQYF
cdr3_nt: TGTGCTAGTGCCCGCCAAGGGGGGGGGAGCACAGATACGCAGTATTTT

clone_size: few
v_call: TRBV4-2
j_call: TRBJ2-7
d_call: .
cdr3_aa: CASSQTGNTYEQYF
cdr3_nt: TGTGCCAGCAGCCAAACGGGGAATACATACGAGCAGTACTTC

clone_size: .
v_call: TRBV27
j_call: TRBJ2-3
d_call: .
cdr3_aa: CASSFVLTYTQYF
cdr3_nt: TGTGCCAGCAGCTTCGTGTTAACATATACGCAGTATTTT